This TCR beta chain was observed in a study of cytomegalovirus exposure and HLA in healthy donors. CDR1 and CDR2 (germline): SGDLS, YYNGEE. Trimming took 1 base from V and 6 from J; bases not matched to a gene: 2. The CDR3 is 14 amino acids. With 60 Vbeta and 13 Jbeta primers, the PCR was carried out. TCRdb's table, derived via immunoSEQ multiplex PCR, lists solely in-frame clones and lacks some. This sample has 95,000 to 120,000 clones, with approximately 67% found just once. Sequencing was performed on PBMCs. The genes are TRBV9 and TRBJ2-2; 8 bases align to TRBD2. The receptor comes from a young man in good health and CMV-seropositive. The CDR3 DNA is TGTGCCAGCAGCGTACAAGCGGGGGCCGGGGAGCTGTTTTTT. Encoded protein: CASSVQAGAGELFF.